The TCR beta chain described here comes from a study of preoperative IRX-2 immunotherapy in early breast cancer. The CDR3 sequence is 16 residues long. The J segment lost 1 base and the V segment lost 4 bases, leaving 8 bases of the junction unmatched. Germline-derived CDR1 and CDR2 are SGHNT and YYREEE (reference sequence). Treatment specified: preoperative locoregional IRX-2 cytokine immunotherapy. Preoperative locoregional IRX-2 cytokine immunotherapy was tested in the phase Ib source study. The repertoire was sequenced with immunoSEQ multiplex PCR; TCRdb's copy has only in-frame clones and lacks some. Counted here are 25,000 or so clones, 80% to 90% occurring once; the ten biggest clones make up roughly 8.9%.

The starting material was tumor tissue, obtained after IRX-2 immunotherapy. This clonotype was sampled from a human donor with breast cancer. The gene calls are TRBV5-4 and TRBJ2-3; 8 bases align to TRBD2. The CDR3 reads CASSQTGGAGTDTQYF. CDR3 coding DNA: TGTGCCAGCAGCCAAACCGGGGGGGCCGGCACAGATACGCAGTATTTT.